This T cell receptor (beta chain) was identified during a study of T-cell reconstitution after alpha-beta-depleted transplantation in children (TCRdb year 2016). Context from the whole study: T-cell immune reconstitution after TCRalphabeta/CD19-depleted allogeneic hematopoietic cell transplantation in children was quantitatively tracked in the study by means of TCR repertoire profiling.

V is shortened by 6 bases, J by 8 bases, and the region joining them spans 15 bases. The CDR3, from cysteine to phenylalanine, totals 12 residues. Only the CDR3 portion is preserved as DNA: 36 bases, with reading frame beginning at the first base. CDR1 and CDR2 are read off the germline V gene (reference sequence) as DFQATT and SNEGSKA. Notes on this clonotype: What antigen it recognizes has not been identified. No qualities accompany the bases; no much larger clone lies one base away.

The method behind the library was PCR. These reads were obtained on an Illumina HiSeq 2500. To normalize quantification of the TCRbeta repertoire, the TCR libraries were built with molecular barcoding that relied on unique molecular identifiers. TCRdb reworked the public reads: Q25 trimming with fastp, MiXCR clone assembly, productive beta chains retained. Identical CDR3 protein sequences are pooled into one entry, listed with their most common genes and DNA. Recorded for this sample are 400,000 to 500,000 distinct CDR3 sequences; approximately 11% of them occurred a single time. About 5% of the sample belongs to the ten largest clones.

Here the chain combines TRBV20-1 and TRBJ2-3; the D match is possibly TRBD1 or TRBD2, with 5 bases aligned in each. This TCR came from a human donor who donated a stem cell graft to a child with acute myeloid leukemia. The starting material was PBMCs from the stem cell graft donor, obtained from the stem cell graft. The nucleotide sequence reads TGCAGTGCGGTTAGGGGTGGAGGTACGCAGTATTTT. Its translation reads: CSAVRGGGTQYF.